This is a list of T cell receptor beta chains from one sample in a study of tumor-infiltrating lymphocytes in primary liver carcinoma. One entry per CDR3 protein, called by TCRdb with MiXCR from the multiplex PCR reads. The table has approximately 30,000 distinct CDR3 sequences, roughly 77% seen once. Sequenced: liver tumor tissue from sampling region 3. The receptors stem from a woman aged 30 to 39 with primary liver carcinoma and hepatitis B virus infection. Both conserved end residues are part of each CDR3. D genes are given only for firm matches. Rows may omit the clone size; those that give it use once, few, many or a size class.

V	J	size	D	CDR3	DNA
TRBV10-3	TRBJ2-3	.	TRBD1	CAISETDRDSWTDTQFF	TGTGCCATCAGTGAGACAGACAGGGATTCTTGGACAGATACGCAGTTTTTT
TRBV11-2	TRBJ2-1	.	TRBD2	CVSGVTSGRAGNEQFF	TGTGTCAGCGGGGTTACTAGCGGGAGAGCCGGCAATGAGCAGTTCTTC
TRBV4-1	TRBJ2-1	few	TRBD1	CASCQDPGQGENGQLF	TGCGCCAGCTGCCAAGATCCGGGACAGGGGGAGAATGGGCAGTTATTC
TRBV11-1	TRBJ2-1	.	.	CASSSPKTNESSLEQFF	TGCGCCAGCAGCTCCCCCAAGACTAACGAGAGTTCTTTGGAGCAGTTCTTC
TRBV11-2	TRBJ1-1	many	.	CASSLKRGRLNEAFF	TGTGCCAGCAGCTTAAAAAGAGGGAGGTTAAATGAAGCTTTCTTT
TRBV5-4	TRBJ1-2	once	.	CASSRQGVIGGYAF	TGTGCCAGTAGCCGGCAGGGAGTAATTGGGGGCTACGCCTTC
TRBV11-2	TRBJ2-3	.	.	CASSSESVRADTQYF	TGTGCCAGTAGCTCAGAAAGCGTGAGGGCAGATACGCAGTATTTT
TRBV4-3	TRBJ2-3	.	TRBD2	CASSHNRAGGFTDTQYF	TGCGCCAGTAGCCATAACAGGGCGGGAGGGTTCACAGATACGCAGTATTTT
TRBV10-2	TRBJ2-1	.	.	CVSKRREGYNEQFF	TGCGTCAGCAAGCGGAGAGAGGGCTACAATGAGCAGTTCTTC
TRBV5-1	TRBJ2-7	.	TRBD1	CASSWDRGYEKHF	TGCGCCAGCAGCTGGGACAGGGGGTACGAGAAGCACTTC
TRBV11-1	TRBJ2-7	.	.	CASSWGWTRTYEEYF	TGTGCAAGCAGCTGGGGCTGGACGAGGACCTACGAGGAGTACTTC
TRBV10-3	TRBJ2-1	.	.	CAISPTASRDEHFF	TGTGCCATCAGTCCCACAGCGTCCCGGGATGAGCACTTCTTC
TRBV4-1	TRBJ2-2	.	.	CASSQNPGATGELFF	TGCGCCAGCAGCCAAAATCCAGGGGCGACCGGGGAGTTGTTCTTT
TRBV11-2	TRBJ1-5	.	.	CASIINFGASNQPQHF	TGTGCCAGCATCATAAATTTCGGGGCATCAAATCAGCCCCAGCATTTT
TRBV13	TRBJ2-2	.	TRBD2	CASSFGTSPCRELFF	TGTGCCAGCAGCTTCGGGACTAGCCCCTGCAGGGAGCTGTTTTTT
TRBV29-1	TRBJ2-3	.	TRBD2	CTRQGSASGTHTDTQYF	TGCACCCGACAAGGGTCGGCTAGCGGGACCCACACAGATACGCAGTATTTT
TRBV5-1	TRBJ1-3	.	.	CANNITTGTLSGNTIYF	TGCGCCAACAACATCACGACCGGGACCCTCTCCGGAAACACCATATATTTT
TRBV7-8	TRBJ2-3	.	.	CTSSLGGVSTKYF	TGTACCAGCAGCTTAGGTGGAGTGAGTACGAAGTATTTT
TRBV10-3	TRBJ2-1	.	.	CVISPTGTRNEQFF	TGTGTCATCAGTCCCACGGGGACCCGGAATGAGCAGTTCTTC
TRBV11-2	TRBJ1-3	.	.	CASILVPVRGSSGNTIYF	TGTGCCAGCATCTTAGTGCCCGTGAGGGGGAGCTCTGGAAACACCATATATTTC
TRBV6-5	TRBJ2-3	.	.	CASNWRGRSDTQYF	TGTGCCAGCAACTGGAGGGGGCGGTCAGATACGCAGTATTTT
TRBV29-1	TRBJ2-1	many	TRBD2	CSAESGTSANEQFF	TGCAGCGCCGAATCCGGGACTAGCGCCAATGAGCAGTTCTTC
TRBV6-1	TRBJ2-2	.	.	CASSENVPGGAANTRELFF	TGTGCCAGCAGTGAAAACGTTCCCGGGGGCGCCGCGAACACCCGGGAGCTGTTTTTT
TRBV6-5	TRBJ2-6	.	.	CASSLDVSGANVLTF	TGTGCCAGCAGTTTAGACGTGTCTGGGGCCAACGTCCTGACTTTC
TRBV12-3/TRBV12-4	TRBJ2-2	few	.	CASYSIGVGNTGELFF	TGTGCCAGCTATTCGATCGGAGTAGGGAACACCGGGGAGCTGTTTTTT
TRBV28	TRBJ1-5	.	.	CVSGPGGRPQHF	TGTGTCAGCGGGCCAGGAGGACGGCCCCAGCATTTT
TRBV11-2	TRBJ2-7	.	.	CASSSPGSGTYKQYF	TGTGCCAGTAGCTCTCCTGGGTCGGGTACCTACAAGCAGTACTTC
TRBV11-2	TRBJ2-5	.	TRBD1	CSSSPPGQGVGKGTQYF	TGTTCTAGCAGTCCCCCTGGACAGGGAGTCGGGAAAGGGACCCAGTACTTC
TRBV4-1	TRBJ2-2	.	.	CASSCSTGELFF	TGCGCCAGCAGCTGTAGTACCGGGGAGCTGTTTTTT
TRBV7-9	TRBJ2-1	.	TRBD2	CASSSGTSGPYNKQFF	TGTGCCAGCAGCTCAGGTACTAGCGGGCCTTACAATAAGCAGTTCTTT
TRBV11-1	TRBJ2-2	many	.	CASGLQVGELSF	TGTGCAAGCGGCTTACAGGTCGGGGAGCTGTCTTTT
TRBV2	TRBJ1-6	.	TRBD1	CASTEGRQGNLPLHF	TGTGCCAGCACGGAGGGGCGACAGGGGAATTTACCCCTCCACTTT
TRBV6-6	TRBJ2-1	.	.	CASSWVPGTSWEQFF	TGTGCCAGTAGTTGGGTACCGGGAACCTCTTGGGAGCAGTTCTTC
TRBV12-3/TRBV12-4	TRBJ1-5	medium-sized	.	CASSLVSNQPQHF	TGTGCCAGCAGTTTAGTTAGCAATCAGCCCCAGCATTTT
TRBV12-3/TRBV12-4	TRBJ2-3	once	TRBD2	CASNDVGPGRAYTQYF	TGTGCAAGCAATGACGTAGGGCCAGGGAGGGCCTATACGCAGTATTTT
TRBV11-2	TRBJ2-3	medium-sized	TRBD2	CASSLGGLTYTSDTQYF	TGTGCCAGCAGCTTAGGGGGACTAACGTACACGTCAGATACGCAGTATTTT
TRBV4-2	TRBJ2-7	.	.	CGSSREGRGSSYEQYF	TGTGGCAGCAGCCGAGAGGGGAGAGGGTCCTCCTACGAGCAGTACTTC